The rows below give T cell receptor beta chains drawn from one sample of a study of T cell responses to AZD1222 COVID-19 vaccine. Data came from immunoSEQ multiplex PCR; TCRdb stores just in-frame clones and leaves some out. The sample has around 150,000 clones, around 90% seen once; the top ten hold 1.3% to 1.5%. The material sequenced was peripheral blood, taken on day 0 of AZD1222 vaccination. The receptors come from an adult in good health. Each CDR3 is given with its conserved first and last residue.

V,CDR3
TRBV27,CASSSARDGHEKLFF
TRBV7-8,CASSSRGLGGYTF
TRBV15,CATSYTSGLAGSHSYNEQFF
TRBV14,CASSPWTGYNEQFF
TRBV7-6,CASSLDISQPQHF
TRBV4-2,CASSQDRTGGGYEQYF
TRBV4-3,CASSQASRYEQYF
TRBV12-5,CASGPIYEQYF
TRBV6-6,CASTKVGYQPQHF
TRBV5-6,CASSSFLDSPLHF
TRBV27,CASSLRPSVTQYF
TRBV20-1,CSASEGRRGTEAFF
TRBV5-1,CASQLRDRGNEQYF
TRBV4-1,CASSQDIWDRAGNTIYF
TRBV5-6,CASSPGQGWSGYTF
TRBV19,CASSESGQGAYNSPLHF
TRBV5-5,CASSLVGTSGTGELFF
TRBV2,CASRGGQAADTQYF
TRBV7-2,CASSFHSNQPQHF
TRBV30,CAWSVIGGANTGELFF
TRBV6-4,CAELGRRNYGYTF
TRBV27,CASSRGQAMNTEAFF
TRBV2,CASRGANEKLFF
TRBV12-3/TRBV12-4,CASRATDSTEAFF
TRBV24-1,CATSDLTGENEQFF
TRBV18,CASSPYAGEGETQYF
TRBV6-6,CASSLGWGQSYGYTF
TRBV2,CASRLRPAGGRLKTDTQYF
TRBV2,CASSGTADTEAFF
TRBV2,CASSVEISVYNSPLHF
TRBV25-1,CASSASNTEAFF
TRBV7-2,CASSLRGTGNTIYF
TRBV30,CAWSLGQARGNQPQHF
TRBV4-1,CASSRTGSTDTQYF
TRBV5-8,CASSSRAASSYNEQFF
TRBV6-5,CASSRGFSSGDTQYF
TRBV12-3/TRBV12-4,CASTTTGPDTQYF
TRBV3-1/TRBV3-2,CASSQVYGQGTEAFF
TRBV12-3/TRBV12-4,CASSLFDRGQFF
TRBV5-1,CASSLSYSYGYTF